A single sample gave rise to the 20 T cell receptor beta chains below, sequenced in a study of persistence of HIV-infected CD4 T cells. Antigen specificity for these receptors is unknown. This nonspecific control used anti-CD3/anti-CD28 bead stimulation of CD4+ T cells. Sorting selected CD4+ T cells upregulating both CD40 ligand and CD69. This was the immunoSEQ version 4 assay in survey mode. TCRdb's copy holds only in-frame clones and misses some; the assay was immunoSEQ multiplex PCR. The table records 40,000 or so clones, 89% of them present only once. Sequences were derived from CD4+ T cells sorted from PBMCs after approximately 20-hour stimulation, sampled from a patient who received antiretroviral therapy. These receptors originate from an adult man with HIV who was CMV-seropositive.

The chain recombines TRBV7-2 with TRBJ2-7; D not certain. This CDR3 contains 16 residues. The germline V and J ends were trimmed by 1 base and 2 bases, with 15 bases remaining between them. Germline CDR1 reads SGHTA; CDR2 reads FQGNSA. Here the CDR3 DNA reads TGTGCCAGCAGCTTAGGGCAGGTGACAATGACCTACGAGCAGTACTTC. It translates to CASSLGQVTMTYEQYF.

The chain uses TRBV6-5 and TRBJ1-6; 8 bases fit TRBD1. Germline V lookup: CDR1 MNHEY, CDR2 SVGAGI. The CDR3 runs to 13 residues. V shed 8 bases, J shed 8 bases, and the junction held 5 bases outside the gene matches. CDR3 sequence reads: CASAGTGYSPLHF. Here the CDR3 DNA reads TGTGCCAGCGCCGGGACAGGATATTCACCCCTCCACTTT.

The sample holds a few counts of this clone. The gene calls are TRBV9 and TRBJ1-1; D not resolved. V was clipped by 3 bases and J by 0 bases, with 9 bases between them. The CDR3 is 14 residues long. The V gene's germline CDR1 is SGDLS and CDR2 YYNGEE. In DNA form, the CDR3 reads TGTGCCAGCAGCGCGGACGGCATGAACACTGAAGCTTTCTTT. As protein: CASSADGMNTEAFF.

The V and J genes are TRBV2 and TRBJ1-2, with D perhaps TRBD1 (5 bases). This CDR3 contains 14 residues. CDR1 is SNHLY, CDR2 FYNNEI, per germline. Trimming left V 6 bases short and J 2 bases short, with 13 bases between. The DNA of the CDR3 is TGTGCCAGCAGCGGACAACTAAGAAACTATGGCTACACCTTC. This encodes CASSGQLRNYGYTF.

The table lists this clone with a count of one. This sequence joins TRBV5-8 and TRBJ1-5, with a tentative D call TRBD1 (5 bases). From germline, CDR1 is SGHTS and CDR2 YDEGEE. Trimming took off 5 bases at V and 2 bases at J, with 14 bases between the two ends. This CDR3 is built from 15 residues. The CDR3 DNA is TGTGCCAGCAGTCCCTGGGGGACGGGCAATCAGCCCCAGCATTTT. Protein sequence: CASSPWGTGNQPQHF.

The genes are TRBV5-4 and TRBJ1-2; the D is unclear. CDR1 and CDR2 (germline): SGHNT, YYREEE (reference sequence). The CDR3 extends over 15 amino acids. V was pared by 0 bases and J by 0 bases, with 9 bases between. This CDR3 is CASSLEASPNYGYTF. CDR3 coding DNA: TGTGCCAGCAGCTTGGAAGCGAGCCCTAACTATGGCTACACCTTC.

The chain links TRBV9 to TRBJ2-2, with 9 nucleotides matching TRBD2. Looked up from germline, CDR1 is SGDLS and CDR2 is YYNGEE. The CDR3 is 15 residues long. With 0 bases clipped from V and 7 bases from J, the junction kept 4 bases outside the gene matches. The CDR3 protein is CASSVEGLAGGELFF. The CDR3 region has the DNA TGTGCCAGCAGCGTAGAGGGACTAGCCGGCGGGGAGCTGTTTTTT.

The rearrangement uses TRBV9 and TRBJ1-2, with a tentative D call TRBD1 (6 bases). CDR3 length equals 14 residues. Per germline, CDR1 SGDLS and CDR2 YYNGEE. V dropped 2 bases and J dropped 5 bases, with 13 bases sitting between them. DNA for the CDR3: TGTGCCAGCAGCGTCCCTAGGGGGACTTATGGCTACACCTTC. Its protein is CASSVPRGTYGYTF.

The rearrangement uses TRBV28 and TRBJ1-2; the D gene is possibly TRBD1 (5 bases). CDR3 length: 11 amino acids. Germline V gene data show CDR1 as MDHEN and CDR2 as SYDVKM. V gave up 8 bases and J gave up 4 bases, with 8 bases separating them. The CDR3 is CASAGGYGYTF. The CDR3 DNA sequence: TGTGCCAGCGCGGGGGGCTATGGCTACACCTTC.

V is TRBV5-6 and J is TRBJ1-1, with 7 bases aligning to TRBD1. This CDR3 has 15 residues. J was trimmed by 4 bases and V by 1 base; bases with no gene match: 7. In germline, CDR1 is SGHDT, CDR2 YYEEEE. CDR3 nucleotides: TGTGCCAGCAGCTTGTTAGACAGGGACCTCACTGAAGCTTTCTTT. Amino acid sequence: CASSLLDRDLTEAFF.

This sequence joins TRBV19 and TRBJ1-2; D unclear. The V end lost 3 bases, the J end lost 9 bases, and 14 bases lay between the germline ends. Germline assignment: CDR1 LNHDA and CDR2 SQIVND (reference sequence). The CDR3 runs to 13 residues. CDR3 nucleotides: TGTGCCAGTAGTATGACCGGAGATATATGCTACACCTTC. Amino acids: CASSMTGDICYTF.

The J gene is TRBJ1-6, the V gene TRBV20-1, with TRBD1 as a possible D gene (5 bases). Germline values: CDR1 DFQATT, CDR2 SNEGSKA (reference sequence). This CDR3 is 13 amino acids long. Trimming shortened V by 3 bases and J by 10 bases, and 13 bases separated the two germline ends. CDR3 DNA sequence: TGCAGTGCTAGTGAGCGGACAAGCTCACCCCTCCACTTT. Encoded protein: CSASERTSSPLHF.

The chain links TRBV7-2 to TRBJ2-3; no firm D call. CDR3 length: 14 residues. Germline V lookup: CDR1 SGHTA, CDR2 FQGNSA. V lost 2 bases and J 3 bases, leaving 9 bases between the germline ends. CDR3 sequence reads: CASSLILGTDTQYF. The CDR3 nucleotides are TGTGCCAGCAGCTTAATACTGGGGACAGATACGCAGTATTTT.

The chain has TRBV2 and TRBJ1-2, with no clear D. Germline V gene data show CDR1 as SNHLY and CDR2 as FYNNEI. V gave up 1 base and J gave up 4 bases, with 10 bases separating them. CDR3 length: 14 amino acids. The CDR3 reads CASSEGQRSYGYTF. Here the CDR3 DNA reads TGTGCCAGCAGTGAAGGGCAGCGAAGCTATGGCTACACCTTC.

Comments on this clone: In the same sample, other DNA sequences code for this CDR3. This sequence joins TRBV27 and TRBJ2-7; 12 bases align to TRBD1. Germline values: CDR1 MNHEY, CDR2 SMNVEV (reference sequence). J lost 2 bases, V lost 3 bases, and 2 bases had no gene match. The CDR3 contains 15 residues. CDR3 bases: TGTGCCAGCAGTTTCCGGGACAGGGGGCCCTACGAGCAGTACTTC. It is translated as CASSFRDRGPYEQYF.

This sequence joins TRBV6-5 and TRBJ1-4; 11 positions agree with TRBD1. Looked up from germline, CDR1 is MNHEY and CDR2 is SVGAGI. The trim removed 7 bases at V and 8 bases at J, leaving 6 bases unmatched. The CDR3 contains 14 residues. CDR3 amino acids: CASKGQGATEKLFF. CDR3 in DNA: TGTGCCAGCAAAGGACAGGGGGCGACGGAAAAACTGTTTTTT.

The chain recombines TRBV5-5 with TRBJ1-6; maybe TRBD1 (6 bases). The CDR3 has 13 residues. Germline CDR1 is SGHKS and CDR2 is YYEKEE (reference sequence). V lost 7 bases and J lost 10, with 15 bases in between. The CDR3 loop reads CASVEGEESPLHF. The CDR3 DNA sequence: TGTGCCAGCGTCGAGGGGGAGGAATCACCCCTCCACTTT.

V and J are TRBV25-1 and TRBJ1-1; no firm D call. Germline CDR1 is MGHDK and CDR2 is SYGVNS. Trimming stripped 3 bases from V and 3 bases from J, with 8 bases between. The CDR3 extends over 13 amino acids. The CDR3 reads CASSDGFYTEAFF. The CDR3, as DNA: TGTGCCAGCAGTGACGGGTTTTACACTGAAGCTTTCTTT.

The V and J genes are TRBV5-4 and TRBJ1-2; D is uncertain. The V end lost 1 base, the J end lost 2 bases, and 6 bases lay between the germline ends. CDR1 SGHNT and CDR2 YYREEE come from the germline V gene (reference sequence). This CDR3 comprises 13 residues. DNA of the CDR3: TGTGCCAGCAGCTTGAGAGAGAACTATGGCTACACCTTC. It yields the protein CASSLRENYGYTF.

The chain recombines TRBV3-1 (or the pseudogene TRBV3-2) with TRBJ1-5, with D hard to call. CDR1 is LGHDT, CDR2 YNNKEL, per germline (reference sequence). Trimming cost V 3 bases and J 1 base, with 7 bases left between them. This CDR3 has 14 residues. In DNA, the CDR3 is TGTGCCAGCAGCCAGGGTAGCAGCAATCAGCCCCAGCATTTT. Protein sequence: CASSQGSSNQPQHF.